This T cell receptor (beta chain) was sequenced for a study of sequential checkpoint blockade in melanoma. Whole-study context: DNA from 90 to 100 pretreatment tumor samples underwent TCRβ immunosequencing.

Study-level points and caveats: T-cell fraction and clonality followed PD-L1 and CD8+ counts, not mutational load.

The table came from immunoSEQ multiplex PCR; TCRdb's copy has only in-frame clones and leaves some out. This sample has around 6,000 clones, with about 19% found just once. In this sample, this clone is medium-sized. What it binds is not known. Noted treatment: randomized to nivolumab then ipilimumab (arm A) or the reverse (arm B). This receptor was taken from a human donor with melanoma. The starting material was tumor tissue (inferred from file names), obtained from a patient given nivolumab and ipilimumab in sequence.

CDR3 in DNA: TGCGCCAGCAGCCAATTTGCCCAGGGCCCCGATGAGCAGTTCTTC. This translates into CASSQFAQGPDEQFF. The chain links TRBV4-1 to TRBJ2-1; a weak D match, TRBD1 (5 bases). V lost 2 bases to trimming and J lost 8 bases, with 16 bases between them. This CDR3 contains 15 residues. Germline-derived CDR1 and CDR2 are MGHRA and YSYEKL.